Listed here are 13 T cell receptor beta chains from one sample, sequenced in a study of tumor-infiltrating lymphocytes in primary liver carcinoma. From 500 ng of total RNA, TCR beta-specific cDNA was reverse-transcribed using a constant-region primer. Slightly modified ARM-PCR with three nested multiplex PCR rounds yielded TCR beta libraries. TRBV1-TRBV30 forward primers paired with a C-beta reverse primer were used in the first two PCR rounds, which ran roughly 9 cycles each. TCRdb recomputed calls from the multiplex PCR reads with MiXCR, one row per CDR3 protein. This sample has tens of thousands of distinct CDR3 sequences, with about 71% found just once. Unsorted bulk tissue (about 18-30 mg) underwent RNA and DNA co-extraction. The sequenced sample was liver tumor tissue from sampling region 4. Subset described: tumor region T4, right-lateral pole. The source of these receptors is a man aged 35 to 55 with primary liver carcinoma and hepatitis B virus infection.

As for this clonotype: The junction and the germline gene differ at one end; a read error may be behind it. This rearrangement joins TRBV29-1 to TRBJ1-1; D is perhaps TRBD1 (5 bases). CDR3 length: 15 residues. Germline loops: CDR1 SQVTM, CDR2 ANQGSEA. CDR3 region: CSVSAMWGMNTEAFF. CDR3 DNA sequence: TGCAGCGTTTCCGCAATGTGGGGCATGAACACCGAAGCTTTCTTT.

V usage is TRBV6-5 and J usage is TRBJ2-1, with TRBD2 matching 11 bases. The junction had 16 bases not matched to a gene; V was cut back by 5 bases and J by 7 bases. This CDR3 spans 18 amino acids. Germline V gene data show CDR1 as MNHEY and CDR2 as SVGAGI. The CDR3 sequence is CASSPRYQLAGETNEQFF. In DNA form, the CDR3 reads TGTGCCAGCAGTCCAAGATACCAACTAGCGGGAGAAACAAATGAGCAGTTCTTC.

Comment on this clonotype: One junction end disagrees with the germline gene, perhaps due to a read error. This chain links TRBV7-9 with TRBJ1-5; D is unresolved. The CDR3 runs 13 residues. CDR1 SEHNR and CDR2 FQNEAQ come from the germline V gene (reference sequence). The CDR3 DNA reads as TGTGCCAGCAGCGGCAGTACCACTCAGCCCCAGCATTTC. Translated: CASSGSTTQPQHF.

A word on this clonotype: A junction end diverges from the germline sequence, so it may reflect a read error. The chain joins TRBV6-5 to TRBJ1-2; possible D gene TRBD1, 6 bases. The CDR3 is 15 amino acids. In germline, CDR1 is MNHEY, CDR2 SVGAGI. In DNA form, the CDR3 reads TGTGCCAGCAGTCCTGCTGCAGGGGTCATCTATGGCTACACTTTC. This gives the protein CASSPAAGVIYGYTF.

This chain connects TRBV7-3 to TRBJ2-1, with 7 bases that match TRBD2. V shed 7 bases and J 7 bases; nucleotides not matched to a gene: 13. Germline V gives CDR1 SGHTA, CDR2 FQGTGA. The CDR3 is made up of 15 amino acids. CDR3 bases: TGTGCCAGCAATGAGGGGAGGGGAGGGTATAATGAGCAGTTCTTC. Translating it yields CASNEGRGGYNEQFF.

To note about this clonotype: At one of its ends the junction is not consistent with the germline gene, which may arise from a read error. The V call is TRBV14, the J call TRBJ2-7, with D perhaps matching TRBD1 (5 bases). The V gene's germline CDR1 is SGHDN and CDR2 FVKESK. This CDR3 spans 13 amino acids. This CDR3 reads CASNEIDSYEQYF. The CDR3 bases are TGTGCCAGCAACGAGATCGACAGTTACGAGCAGTATTTC.

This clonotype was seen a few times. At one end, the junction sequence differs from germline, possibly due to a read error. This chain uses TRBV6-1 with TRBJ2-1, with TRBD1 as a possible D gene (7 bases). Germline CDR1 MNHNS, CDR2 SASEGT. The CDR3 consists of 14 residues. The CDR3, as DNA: TGTGCCAGCAACACAGGGGACTCCTACAATGAGCAATTCTTC. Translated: CASNTGDSYNEQFF.

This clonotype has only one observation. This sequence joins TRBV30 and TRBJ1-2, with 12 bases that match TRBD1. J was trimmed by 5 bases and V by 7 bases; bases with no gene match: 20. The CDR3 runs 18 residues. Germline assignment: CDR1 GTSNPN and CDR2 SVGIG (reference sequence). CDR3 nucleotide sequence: TGTGCCTCGAGGACCCTTGGGACAGGGGGCATCGTAGGGTATGGCTACACCTTC. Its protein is CASRTLGTGGIVGYGYTF.

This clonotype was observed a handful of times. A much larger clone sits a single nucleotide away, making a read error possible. The CDR3 reads CGSSLVGGLHTEAFF. The CDR3 nucleotides are TGCGGCAGCAGCTTGGTGGGGGGCCTGCACACTGAAGCTTTCTTT. The chain has TRBV5-1 and TRBJ1-1, with D perhaps matching TRBD1 (6 bases). Germline V CDR1 and CDR2: SGHRS, YFSETQ. The CDR3 is made up of 15 amino acids. Combining the CDR3 with reference TRBV5-1 and TRBJ1-1 gives the whole variable domain KAGVTQTPRYLIKTRGQQVTLSCSPISGHRSVSWYQQTPGQGLQFLFEYFSETQRNKGNFPGRFSGRQFSNSRSEMNVSTLELGDSALYLCGSSLVGGLHTEAFFGQGTRLTVV.

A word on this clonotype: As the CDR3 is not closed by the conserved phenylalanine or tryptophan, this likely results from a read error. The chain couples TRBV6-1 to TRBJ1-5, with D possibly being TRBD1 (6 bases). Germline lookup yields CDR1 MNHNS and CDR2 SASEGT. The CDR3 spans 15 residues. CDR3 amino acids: CVSNLVRGGNQPQHL. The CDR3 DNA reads TGTGTCAGCAATCTTGTCAGGGGAGGCAATCAGCCCCAGCATCTT.

Here the CDR3 reads CSLRQGSNEQFF. The CDR3 DNA sequence: TGCAGCCTCAGACAGGGAAGTAATGAGCAGTTCTTC. The chain combines TRBV29-1 with TRBJ2-1, with 7 bases that match TRBD1. Unmatched junction bases numbered 8, after V lost 8 bases and J lost 7 bases. From germline, CDR1 is SQVTM and CDR2 ANQGSEA. CDR3 length: 12 amino acids.

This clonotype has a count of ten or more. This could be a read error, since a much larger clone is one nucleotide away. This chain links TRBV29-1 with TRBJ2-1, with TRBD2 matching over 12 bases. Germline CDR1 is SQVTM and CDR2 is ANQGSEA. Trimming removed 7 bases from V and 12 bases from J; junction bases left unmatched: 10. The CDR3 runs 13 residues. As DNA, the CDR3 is TGCAGCGGGACTAGCGGGAAGCTCTATGTGCAGTTCTTC. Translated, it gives CSGTSGKLYVQFF.

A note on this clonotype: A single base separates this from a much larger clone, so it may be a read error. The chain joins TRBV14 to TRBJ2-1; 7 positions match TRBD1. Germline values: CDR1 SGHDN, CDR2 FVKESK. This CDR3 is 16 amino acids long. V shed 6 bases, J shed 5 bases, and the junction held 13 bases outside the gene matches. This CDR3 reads CASSAVAGQVNNEQFF. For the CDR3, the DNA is TGTGCCAGCAGTGCCGTAGCAGGACAGGTAAACAATGAGCAGTTCTTC.